The 32 T cell receptor beta chains below come from one sample, sequenced in a study of cytomegalovirus exposure and HLA in healthy donors. The PCR was carried out with 60 Vbeta primers and 13 Jbeta primers. Assay: immunoSEQ multiplex PCR; the TCRdb copy retains only in-frame clones and omits some. In the table there are over 45,000 clones, 65% to 90% of which are singletons. The source material was PBMCs. The origin of the receptors is a man aged 25-45 years in good health and CMV-seronegative.

The chain combines TRBV7-2 with TRBJ2-7; 8 positions agree with TRBD1. Germline CDR1 reads SGHTA; CDR2 reads FQGNSA. This CDR3 has 14 amino acids. The J segment lost 3 bases and the V segment lost 4 bases, leaving 5 bases of the junction unmatched. The CDR3 spells CASSSGTGLYEQYF. DNA for the CDR3: TGTGCCAGCAGCTCCGGGACAGGACTCTACGAGCAGTACTTC.

This sequence joins TRBV18 and TRBJ1-6; the match to TRBD1 covers 12 bases. The CDR3 length is 15 residues. Unmatched junction bases numbered 1, after V lost 3 bases and J lost 7 bases. Germline-derived CDR1 and CDR2 are KGHSH and LQKENI. The CDR3 DNA reads as TGTGCCAGCTCACCGGGACAGGGGGCGAATTCACCCCTCCACTTT. Its protein product is CASSPGQGANSPLHF.

This chain links TRBV9 with TRBJ2-5; TRBD1 aligns across 9 bases. CDR1 and CDR2 (germline): SGDLS, YYNGEE. The CDR3 has 17 residues. V was pared by 3 bases and J by 5 bases, with 14 bases of the junction left unmatched. The CDR3 region is CASSAREGQGTGETQYF. The CDR3 DNA is TGTGCCAGCAGCGCAAGAGAAGGACAGGGGACCGGGGAGACCCAGTACTTC.

The chain links TRBV6-1 to TRBJ1-2, with 11 positions matching TRBD1. The CDR3 spans 15 residues. After removal of 4 bases from V and 3 bases from J, the junction contained 4 bases not matched to a gene. Germline V gene sequence: CDR1 MNHNS, CDR2 SASEGT. The CDR3 reads CASSADRGHYYGYTF. The CDR3 DNA reads as TGTGCCAGCAGTGCGGACAGGGGGCATTACTATGGCTACACCTTC.

This clone showed up just a few times. This chain uses TRBV2 with TRBJ2-7; 10 bases align to TRBD1. The CDR3 runs 13 residues. Germline trimming cut 8 bases from V and 4 bases from J; bases unmatched to any gene: 5. Germline lookup yields CDR1 SNHLY and CDR2 FYNNEI. CDR3 amino acids: CASFRDRGYEQYF. The CDR3 DNA sequence: TGTGCCAGCTTCCGGGACAGGGGATACGAGCAGTACTTC.

The chain combines TRBV15 with TRBJ2-2; the D is unclear. The germline V and J ends were trimmed by 0 bases and 0 bases, with 23 bases remaining between them. This CDR3 comprises 21 residues. In germline, CDR1 is LNHNV, CDR2 YYDKDF (reference sequence). CDR3 sequence reads: CATSRDLVYLPETPNTGELFF. The CDR3 nucleotides read TGTGCCACCAGCAGAGATCTTGTCTACCTGCCCGAAACCCCGAACACCGGGGAGCTGTTTTTT.

This chain uses TRBV27 with TRBJ2-5, with 8 bases that match TRBD1. The germline gives CDR1 MNHEY, CDR2 SMNVEV (reference sequence). The CDR3 is 15 amino acids. Trimming cost V 6 bases and J 5 bases; bases outside gene matches: 11. The CDR3, as DNA: TGTGCCAGCAGCCCACGGCAGGGGGCGCGGGAGACCCAGTACTTC. Protein product: CASSPRQGARETQYF.

This chain connects TRBV13 to TRBJ1-2, with TRBD1 identical over 9 bases. The CDR3 runs to 14 residues. Germline lookup yields CDR1 PRHDT and CDR2 FYEKMQ (reference sequence). The junction had 5 bases not matched to a gene; V was cut back by 5 bases and J by 4 bases. CDR3 sequence (DNA): TGTGCCAGCAGCCCCGGACAGGGGTCCTATGGCTACACCTTC. Amino acid sequence: CASSPGQGSYGYTF.

CDR3 bases: TGTGCCAGCAGCCCGGGACAAGTCTCTGGGGCCAACGTCCTGACTTTC. Translation gives CASSPGQVSGANVLTF. The rearrangement uses TRBV2 and TRBJ2-6, with D perhaps matching TRBD1 (6 bases). The germline V gene encodes CDR1 SNHLY and CDR2 FYNNEI. The CDR3 runs 16 residues. Trimming shortened V by 6 bases and J by 0 bases, and 12 bases separated the two germline ends.

The gene calls are TRBV18 and TRBJ1-6; tentatively, D is TRBD1 (6 bases). CDR3 length: 15 amino acids. The V end was cut by 4 bases, the J end by 10 bases, with 17 bases between. The germline V gene encodes CDR1 KGHSH and CDR2 LQKENI. The CDR3 DNA is TGTGCCAGCTCACTCGGACAGCTTGAGAGCTCACCCCTCCACTTT. Protein sequence: CASSLGQLESSPLHF.

The V and J genes are TRBV19 and TRBJ1-1; TRBD1 is a possible D gene (6 bases). Looked up from germline, CDR1 is LNHDA and CDR2 is SQIVND (reference sequence). The CDR3 spans 14 residues. Deletions cut 6 bases from V and 2 bases from J, with 13 bases between. The CDR3 DNA sequence: TGTGCCAGTAGGAAGACAGGCGGTAACACTGAAGCTTTCTTT. The encoded protein is CASRKTGGNTEAFF. Full variable domain (outside the CDR3, taken from reference TRBV19 and TRBJ1-1): DGGITQSPKYLFRKEGQNVTLSCEQNLNHDAMYWYRQDPGQGLRLIYYSQIVNDFQKGDIAEGYSVSREKKESFPLTVTSAQKNPTAFYLCASRKTGGNTEAFFGQGTRLTVV.

This clone was seen a single time. The rearrangement joins TRBV9 to TRBJ2-3; TRBD2 aligns across 7 bases. The germline V gene has CDR1 SGDLS and CDR2 YYNGEE. The CDR3 has 15 amino acids. V shed 0 bases, J shed 4 bases, and the junction held 5 bases outside the gene matches. The CDR3 loop reads CASSVGGRAADTQYF. The CDR3 coding sequence is TGTGCCAGCAGCGTAGGAGGGAGGGCCGCAGATACGCAGTATTTT.

The chain carries TRBV5-1 and TRBJ2-2, with D possibly TRBD1 on 5 matching bases. This CDR3 is 16 amino acids long. V was pared by 2 bases and J by 4 bases, with 15 bases between. Germline lookup yields CDR1 SGHRS and CDR2 YFSETQ. This CDR3 is CASSFFSGQGTGELFF. In nucleotides, the CDR3 is TGCGCCAGCAGCTTTTTTAGTGGTCAGGGCACCGGGGAGCTGTTTTTT.

The chain has TRBV7-6 and TRBJ1-5; TRBD1 might be the D (5 bases). The ends were cut back, 5 bases at V and 2 bases at J, with 13 bases in the middle. CDR3 length equals 15 residues. CDR1 SGHVS and CDR2 FNYEAQ come from the germline V gene. The DNA of the CDR3 is TGTGCCAGCAGCAGGTCGGGGGATCGCAATCAGCCCCAGCATTTT. Its translation: CASSRSGDRNQPQHF.

The rearrangement uses TRBV19 and TRBJ2-5, with unresolved D. The DNA end lines up better with TRBJ2-7; the J call may be wrong. Germline loops: CDR1 LNHDA, CDR2 SQIVND (reference sequence). The CDR3 totals 13 residues. CDR3 bases: TGTGCCAGTAGTATTGGCGGCGACTACGAGCAGTACTTC. Translated, it gives CASSIGGDYEQYF.

CDR3 sequence: CASKREGNTEAFF. CDR3 coding DNA: TGTGCCAGCAAAAGGGAGGGGAACACTGAAGCTTTCTTT. The gene calls are TRBV6-5 and TRBJ1-1; D is undetermined. In germline, CDR1 is MNHEY, CDR2 SVGAGI. Trimming removed 7 bases at V and 1 base at J, with 10 bases between. There are 13 residues in the CDR3.

V gene TRBV5-1 combines with J gene TRBJ2-7; D is possibly TRBD2 (5 bases). Germline CDR1 SGHRS, CDR2 YFSETQ. The length of the CDR3 is 15 residues. V was clipped by 0 bases and J by 3 bases, with 13 bases between them. In nucleotides, the CDR3 is TGCGCCAGCAGCTTGGTTGGGGAGACTTACTACGAGCAGTACTTC. Translation: CASSLVGETYYEQYF. The full variable domain, its missing parts supplied by reference TRBV5-1 and TRBJ2-7, is KAGVTQTPRYLIKTRGQQVTLSCSPISGHRSVSWYQQTPGQGLQFLFEYFSETQRNKGNFPGRFSGRQFSNSRSEMNVSTLELGDSALYLCASSLVGETYYEQYFGPGTRLTVT.

The V gene is TRBV30, the J gene TRBJ1-3; D is unresolved. V was pared by 1 base and J by 0 bases, with 7 bases between. The germline gives CDR1 GTSNPN, CDR2 SVGIG (reference sequence). There are 14 residues in the CDR3. The CDR3 DNA sequence: TGTGCCTGGAGTGGAGCGATCTCTGGAAACACCATATATTTT. Encoded protein: CAWSGAISGNTIYF. The full variable domain, rest sourced from reference TRBV30 and TRBJ1-3, is SQTIHQWPATLVQPVGSPLSLECTVEGTSNPNLYWYRQAAGRGLQLLFYSVGIGQISSEVPQNLSASRPQDRQFILSSKKLLLSDSGFYLCAWSGAISGNTIYFGEGSWLTVV.

The chain couples TRBV7-6 to TRBJ2-3, with 7 bases fitting TRBD2. The trim removed 1 base at V and 7 bases at J, leaving 8 bases unmatched. CDR1 is SGHVS, CDR2 FNYEAQ, per germline. The CDR3 spans 15 residues. The DNA for the CDR3 is TGTGCCAGCAGCTTAGGGGCGGGAGCTCGAAATACGCAGTATTTT. Its translation is CASSLGAGARNTQYF.

The rearrangement links TRBV15 to TRBJ1-2; 7 bases map to TRBD1. There are 15 residues in the CDR3. CDR1 and CDR2 (germline): LNHNV, YYDKDF (reference sequence). Trimming took 6 bases from V and 7 from J; bases not matched to a gene: 14. CDR3 protein: CATRGSTGVFSGYTF. DNA for the CDR3: TGTGCCACCAGAGGTAGTACAGGGGTCTTCTCTGGCTACACCTTC.

This chain connects TRBV6-5 to TRBJ2-7, with 8 bases identical to TRBD1. The V and J ends lost 3 bases and 2 bases, in that order; junction bases with no gene match: 6. The germline CDR1 and CDR2 sequences are MNHEY and SVGAGI. This CDR3 is 15 amino acids long. CDR3 protein: CASSYNGQGPYEQYF. CDR3 coding DNA: TGTGCCAGCAGTTATAATGGACAGGGTCCCTACGAGCAGTACTTC.

This sequence joins TRBV5-4 and TRBJ1-2; 7 bases are shared with TRBD1. V lost 4 bases and J lost 2; bases outside the gene matches: 8. The germline V gene encodes CDR1 SGHNT and CDR2 YYREEE (reference sequence). This CDR3 has 15 residues. The CDR3, as DNA: TGTGCCAGCAGCGTATTCGACAGGGCCAACTATGGCTACACCTTC. Amino acids: CASSVFDRANYGYTF.

The chain recombines TRBV27 with TRBJ1-2; tentatively, D is TRBD1 (5 bases). CDR3 length equals 17 residues. V lost 6 bases, J lost 0 bases, and 20 bases lay in between. Germline V gene lookup returns CDR1 MNHEY and CDR2 SMNVEV (reference sequence). CDR3 nucleotides: TGTGCCAGCAGGTCCTGGGGGGGAAGCCCTACTAACTATGGCTACACCTTC. This gives the protein CASRSWGGSPTNYGYTF.

This clone was seen only once. CDR3 sequence reads: CASSQDGLAGARLYEQYF. DNA of the CDR3: TGTGCCAGCAGCCAAGATGGGCTAGCGGGAGCAAGGTTGTACGAGCAGTACTTC. The chain carries TRBV14 and TRBJ2-7; TRBD2 matches at 10 bases. The CDR3 spans 18 residues. Germline trimming cut 0 bases from V and 4 bases from J; bases unmatched to any gene: 12. CDR1 is SGHDN and CDR2 is FVKESK in the germline V gene.

The chain uses TRBV7-2 and TRBJ2-7, with TRBD1 matching 7 bases. Germline values: CDR1 SGHTA, CDR2 FQGNSA. J gave up 1 base and V 5 bases, and 8 bases lay outside the gene matches. There are 15 residues in the CDR3. This CDR3 is CASSISGTASYEQYF. The CDR3 coding sequence is TGTGCCAGCAGCATATCCGGGACAGCTTCCTACGAGCAGTACTTC.

This chain uses TRBV2 with TRBJ2-2, with TRBD1 identical over 7 bases. Germline CDR1 is SNHLY and CDR2 is FYNNEI. Trimming removed 5 bases from V and 6 bases from J; junction bases left unmatched: 9. CDR3 length equals 15 residues. The CDR3, as DNA: TGTGCCAGCAGTTGGGACAGCCAAGGGTCCGGGGAGCTGTTTTTT. It translates to CASSWDSQGSGELFF.

The rearrangement links TRBV5-6 to TRBJ2-1; TRBD1 matches 11 bases. Germline CDR1 and CDR2: SGHDT and YYEEEE. The ends lost 4 bases at V and 8 bases at J; junction bases unmatched: 8. The CDR3 length is 15 residues. CDR3 loop: CASSMGQGDLDEQFF. In DNA form, the CDR3 reads TGTGCCAGCAGCATGGGACAGGGGGATTTGGATGAGCAGTTCTTC.

CDR3 amino acids: CASSVAGPPGDEQFF. The CDR3, as DNA: TGTGCCAGCAGCGTAGCAGGCCCCCCGGGAGATGAGCAGTTCTTC. The chain recombines TRBV9 with TRBJ2-1; tentative D call: TRBD2 (6 bases). This CDR3 has 15 amino acids. Per the germline V gene, CDR1 is SGDLS and CDR2 is YYNGEE. V was shortened by 0 bases and J by 8 bases, with 15 bases between the two germline ends.

The genes are TRBV6-1 and TRBJ2-4; 7 bases are a match to TRBD1. Germline CDR1 MNHNS, CDR2 SASEGT. V gave up 3 bases and J gave up 0 bases; unmatched junction bases: 11. The CDR3 has 18 amino acids. The CDR3 DNA is TGTGCCAGCAGTGACCAGGGGGAAGGTGCGATAGCCAAAAACATTCAGTACTTC. Protein product: CASSDQGEGAIAKNIQYF.

J is TRBJ2-7 and V is TRBV6-5; D possibly corresponds to TRBD1 (6 bases). This CDR3 comprises 14 residues. Trimming stripped 6 bases from V and 3 bases from J, with 15 bases between. Germline CDR1 reads MNHEY; CDR2 reads SVGAGI. CDR3 in DNA: TGTGCCAGCAGCTTCGGACAGACCGACTACGAGCAGTACTTC. Translating it yields CASSFGQTDYEQYF.

This clone came up a few times. The chain recombines TRBV2 with TRBJ2-7; D remains unclear. The V gene lost 2 bases and the J gene lost 4 bases, with 3 bases spanning the gap. Germline lookup yields CDR1 SNHLY and CDR2 FYNNEI. The CDR3 covers 11 residues. CDR3 in amino acids: CASSELYEQYF. As DNA, the CDR3 is TGTGCCAGCAGTGAATTATACGAGCAGTACTTC.

The V gene is TRBV18, the J gene TRBJ2-3; weak D call: TRBD2 (6 bases). Looked up from germline, CDR1 is KGHSH and CDR2 is LQKENI. The length of the CDR3 is 14 residues. V dropped 4 bases and J dropped 12 bases, with 20 bases sitting between them. In DNA, the CDR3 is TGTGCCAGCTCACAGTCTTCCAGGGACTCCGAACAGTATTTT. Amino acids: CASSQSSRDSEQYF.